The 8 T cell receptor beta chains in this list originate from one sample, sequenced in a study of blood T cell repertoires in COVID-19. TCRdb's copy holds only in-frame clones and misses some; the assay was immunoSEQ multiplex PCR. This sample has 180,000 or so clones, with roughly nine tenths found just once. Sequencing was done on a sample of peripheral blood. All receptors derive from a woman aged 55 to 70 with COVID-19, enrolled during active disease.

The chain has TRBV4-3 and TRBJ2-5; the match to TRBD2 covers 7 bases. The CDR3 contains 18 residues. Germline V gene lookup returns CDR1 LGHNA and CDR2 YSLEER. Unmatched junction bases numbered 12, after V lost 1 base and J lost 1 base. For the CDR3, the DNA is TGCGCCAGCAGCCAAGTCATTAGCGGGCCGACTGTCCAAGAGACCCAGTACTTC. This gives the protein CASSQVISGPTVQETQYF.

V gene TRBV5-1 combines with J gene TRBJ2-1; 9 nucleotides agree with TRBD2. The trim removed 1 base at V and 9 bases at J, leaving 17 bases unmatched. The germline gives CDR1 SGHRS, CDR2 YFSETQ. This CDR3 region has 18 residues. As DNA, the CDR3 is TGCGCCAGCAGCTTGAGGGGGCGGGAGGGCTTAAATCCGGCTGAGCAGTTCTTC. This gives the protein CASSLRGREGLNPAEQFF.

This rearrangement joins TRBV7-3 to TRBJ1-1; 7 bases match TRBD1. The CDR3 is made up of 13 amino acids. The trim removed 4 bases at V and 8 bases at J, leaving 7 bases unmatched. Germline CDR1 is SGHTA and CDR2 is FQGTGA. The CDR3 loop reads CASSSSPTGEAFF. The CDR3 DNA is TGTGCCAGCAGCTCTTCGCCGACAGGGGAAGCTTTCTTT.

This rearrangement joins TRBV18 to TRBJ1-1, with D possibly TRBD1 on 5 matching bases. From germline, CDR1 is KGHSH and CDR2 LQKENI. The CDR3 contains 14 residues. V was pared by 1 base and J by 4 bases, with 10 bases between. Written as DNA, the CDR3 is TGTGCCAGCTCACCACGCAGGGTAAGCACTGAAGCTTTCTTT. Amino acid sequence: CASSPRRVSTEAFF. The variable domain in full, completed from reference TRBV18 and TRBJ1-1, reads NAGVMQNPRHLVRRRGQEARLRCSPMKGHSHVYWYRQLPEEGLKFMVYLQKENIIDESGMPKERFSAEFPKEGPSILRIQQVVRGDSAAYFCASSPRRVSTEAFFGQGTRLTVV.

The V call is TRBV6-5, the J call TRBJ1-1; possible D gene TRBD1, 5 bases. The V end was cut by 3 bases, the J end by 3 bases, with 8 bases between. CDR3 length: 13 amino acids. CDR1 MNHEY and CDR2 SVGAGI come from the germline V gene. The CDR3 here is CASSYGQDTEAFF. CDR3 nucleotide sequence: TGTGCCAGCAGTTATGGACAAGACACTGAAGCTTTCTTT.

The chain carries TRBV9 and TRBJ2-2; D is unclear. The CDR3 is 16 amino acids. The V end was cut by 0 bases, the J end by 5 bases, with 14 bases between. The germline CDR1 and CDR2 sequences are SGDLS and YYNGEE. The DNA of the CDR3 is TGTGCCAGCAGCGTAGTTCAGGATGCAGGTACCGGGGAGCTGTTTTTT. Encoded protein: CASSVVQDAGTGELFF.

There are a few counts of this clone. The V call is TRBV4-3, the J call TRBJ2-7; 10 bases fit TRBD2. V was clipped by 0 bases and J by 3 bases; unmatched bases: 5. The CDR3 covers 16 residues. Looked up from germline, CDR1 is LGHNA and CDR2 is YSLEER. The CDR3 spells CASSQDLPSGSYEQYF. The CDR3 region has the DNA TGCGCCAGCAGCCAAGATCTCCCTAGCGGGAGCTACGAGCAGTACTTC.

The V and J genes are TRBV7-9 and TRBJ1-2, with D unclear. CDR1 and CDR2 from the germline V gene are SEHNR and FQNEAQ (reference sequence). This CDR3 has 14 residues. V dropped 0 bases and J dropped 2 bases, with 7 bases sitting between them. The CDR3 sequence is CASSLAGRNYGYTF. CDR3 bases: TGTGCCAGCAGCTTAGCGGGCAGGAACTATGGCTACACCTTC.